The clone carrying this T cell receptor (beta chain) was seen more than once but under ten times. The antigen is not known. TCRdb reprocessed the RT-PCR reads via MiXCR and lists one record per CDR3 protein. The data contain hundreds of thousands of distinct CDR3 sequences, 13% of them singletons. The source of the sample is a study of response to subunit inactivated influenza vaccine. Notes on the study in general: Only a handful of new T cells, the authors suggested, are recruited with each seasonal influenza vaccination.

The sequence derives from a man between 45 and 60 years old who received an inactivated influenza vaccine. Sequenced here: PBMCs from blood, sampled 45 days after vaccination.

This CDR3 reads CASSHRGRVIDTQYF. The CDR3 DNA sequence: TGTGCCAGCAGCCATCGTGGCAGGGTTATAGATACGCAGTATTTT. The chain carries TRBV28 and TRBJ2-3; D might be TRBD1 (5 bases). V was clipped by 6 bases and J by 5 bases, with 18 bases between them. There are 15 residues in the CDR3. CDR1 and CDR2 (germline): MDHEN, SYDVKM.